The rows below give T cell receptor beta chains drawn from one sample of a study of T-cell reconstitution after alpha-beta-depleted transplantation in children. TCRdb reanalysed the PCR reads using MiXCR and keeps one entry per CDR3 protein. The data contain a few hundred thousand distinct CDR3 sequences, 10% of them singletons. The sequenced sample was PBMCs from the stem cell graft donor, obtained from the stem cell graft. These receptor sequences come from a human donor who donated a stem cell graft to a child with acute lymphoblastic leukemia. CDR3s include the opening cysteine and the closing phenylalanine or tryptophan. Fields, in order: V gene, D gene, clone size, J gene, CDR3 protein, CDR3 DNA. The D gene is left open where the match is weak. Size is stated for part of the rows, as once, few or many counts, or as a class when the clone is expanded.

TRBV15	TRBD1	-	TRBJ2-7	CATRTGTDTYEQYF	TGTGCCACCAGAACCGGGACAGACACCTACGAGCAGTACTTC
TRBV20-1	-	many	TRBJ2-3	CSAILGSQYF	TGCAGTGCTATCCTCGGTTCGCAGTATTTT
TRBV6-1	TRBD1	many	TRBJ2-5	CASSDRGLQETQYF	TGTGCCAGCAGCGACAGGGGGCTCCAAGAGACCCAGTACTTC
TRBV9	-	-	TRBJ1-2	CASSPSRDNYGYTF	TGTGCCAGCAGCCCTTCCCGGGACAACTATGGCTACACCTTC
TRBV11-1	TRBD2	few	TRBJ2-5	CASSSGLAVETQYF	TGTGCCAGCAGCTCGGGACTAGCGGTAGAGACCCAGTACTTC
TRBV5-1	-	few	TRBJ2-1	CASRRDSYNEQFF	TGCGCCAGCAGAAGGGACTCGTACAATGAGCAGTTCTTC
TRBV4-1	-	many	TRBJ2-2	CASSPRGGELFF	TGCGCCAGCAGCCCCCGTGGCGGGGAGCTGTTTTTT
TRBV27	TRBD2	-	TRBJ2-1	CASSIHSGSHNEQFF	TGTGCCAGCAGCATCCATAGCGGGAGCCACAATGAGCAGTTCTTC
TRBV6-1	-	-	TRBJ2-6	CASSDPGGSYSGANVLTF	TGTGCCAGCAGTGACCCCGGGGGCTCTTACTCTGGGGCCAACGTCCTGACTTTC
TRBV5-1	TRBD2	few	TRBJ2-3	CASSLATSDQDTQYF	TGCGCCAGCAGCTTGGCGACTAGCGATCAAGATACGCAGTATTTT
TRBV2	-	many	TRBJ1-5	CASSELGGFQPQHF	TGTGCCAGCAGTGAGCTAGGAGGGTTCCAGCCCCAGCATTTT
TRBV4-1	TRBD2	-	TRBJ2-1	CASSQDASGGYNEQFF	TGCGCCAGCAGCCAAGATGCTAGCGGCGGGTACAATGAGCAGTTCTTC
TRBV20-1	-	-	TRBJ2-2	CSARDRAGELFF	TGCAGTGCTAGAGACAGGGCGGGGGAGCTGTTTTTT
TRBV12-3/TRBV12-4	-	-	TRBJ2-6	CASSEPVHSGANVLTF	TGTGCCAGCAGCGAGCCGGTCCACTCTGGGGCCAACGTCCTGACTTTC
TRBV20-1	TRBD2	few	TRBJ2-7	CSASPSGHEQYF	TGCAGTGCTAGTCCTAGCGGCCACGAGCAGTACTTC
TRBV19	-	few	TRBJ1-5	CASSIGYGGLLSNQPQHF	TGTGCCAGTAGTATAGGCTACGGAGGGTTGTTAAGCAATCAGCCCCAGCATTTT
TRBV2	TRBD1	-	TRBJ2-2	CASRPGQGRGGELFF	TGTGCCAGCAGGCCGGGACAGGGTAGAGGCGGGGAGCTGTTTTTT
TRBV6-1	TRBD2	many	TRBJ2-7	CASSLGASGSYEQYF	TGTGCCAGCAGCCTGGGTGCTAGCGGGAGCTACGAGCAGTACTTC
TRBV20-1	-	-	TRBJ2-7	CSASKITSSYEQYF	TGCAGTGCTAGTAAAATCACGAGCTCCTACGAGCAGTACTTC
TRBV5-6	-	few	TRBJ1-3	CASSLDLSGNTIYF	TGTGCCAGCAGCTTAGACCTGTCTGGAAACACCATATATTTT
TRBV7-9	TRBD2	many	TRBJ2-7	CASSLAGLAGLEQYF	TGTGCCAGCAGCTTAGCTGGACTAGCGGGATTGGAGCAGTACTTC
TRBV11-2	-	few	TRBJ2-7	CASSPQGGRGWEQYF	TGTGCCAGCAGCCCCCAAGGGGGGCGAGGGTGGGAGCAGTACTTC
TRBV5-1	-	few	TRBJ2-7	CASSLQVGVYPYEQYF	TGCGCCAGCAGCTTGCAGGTGGGAGTATACCCCTACGAGCAGTACTTC
TRBV15	TRBD1	many	TRBJ2-7	CATSKDRGTYEQYF	TGTGCCACCAGCAAAGACAGGGGGACCTACGAGCAGTACTTC
TRBV12-3/TRBV12-4	-	few	TRBJ2-1	CASSRLGLGEQFF	TGTGCCAGCAGTCGACTCGGCCTGGGTGAGCAGTTCTTC
TRBV5-4	-	-	TRBJ2-5	CASSLKREWEETQYF	TGTGCCAGCAGCTTGAAACGGGAGTGGGAAGAGACCCAGTACTTC
TRBV6-1	TRBD2	-	TRBJ2-1	CASTGMASGNNEQFF	TGTGCCAGCACCGGGATGGCTAGCGGAAACAATGAGCAGTTCTTC
TRBV10-2	-	-	TRBJ2-2	CAASRARENTGELFF	TGCGCCGCCAGCCGTGCCCGGGAGAACACCGGGGAGCTGTTTTTT
TRBV9	-	many	TRBJ1-4	CASSDYTSDNEKLFF	TGTGCCAGCAGCGACTATACCTCCGATAATGAAAAACTGTTTTTT
TRBV7-8	-	many	TRBJ2-1	CASSLTSFGEQFF	TGTGCCAGCAGCCTAACTAGTTTCGGTGAGCAGTTCTTC
TRBV5-1	-	-	TRBJ1-4	CASSSGPVGGEKLFF	TGCGCCAGCAGCTCGGGTCCAGTAGGCGGTGAAAAACTGTTTTTT
TRBV2	TRBD1	-	TRBJ2-3	CASNQGASTDTQYF	TGTGCCAGCAATCAGGGGGCTAGCACAGATACGCAGTATTTT
TRBV7-8	TRBD1	few	TRBJ2-7	CASSIQGVPYEQYF	TGTGCCAGCAGCATACAGGGGGTCCCCTACGAGCAGTACTTC
TRBV14	TRBD1	few	TRBJ1-2	CASRKSGQATNYGYTF	TGTGCCAGCAGAAAATCAGGACAGGCGACTAACTATGGCTACACCTTC
TRBV9	TRBD1	few	TRBJ2-4	CASSVGPGQGQAKNIQYF	TGTGCCAGCAGCGTAGGCCCCGGACAGGGACAGGCCAAAAACATTCAGTACTTC
TRBV24-1	-	many	TRBJ2-1	CATSDLNRLSSYNEQFF	TGTGCCACCAGTGATTTGAACAGACTAAGCTCCTACAATGAGCAGTTCTTC
TRBV5-1	-	many	TRBJ2-5	CASSLEIGGETQYF	TGCGCCAGCAGCTTGGAAATAGGAGGAGAGACCCAGTACTTC
TRBV24-1	-	many	TRBJ2-5	CATSDSRRTGETQYF	TGTGCCACCAGTGATTCCCGTAGGACGGGGGAGACCCAGTACTTC
TRBV18	-	few	TRBJ2-2	CASSPGVTGELFF	TGTGCCAGCTCACCTGGGGTCACCGGGGAGCTGTTTTTT
TRBV6-5	-	many	TRBJ2-7	CASSYSPVSYEQYF	TGTGCCAGCAGTTACTCACCGGTCTCCTACGAGCAGTACTTC
TRBV27	TRBD2	few	TRBJ2-7	CASMPAGESYEQYF	TGTGCCAGCATGCCAGCGGGAGAGTCCTACGAGCAGTACTTC
TRBV4-3	-	-	TRBJ1-4	CASSQERGSQGEKLFF	TGCGCCAGCAGCCAAGAACGAGGGTCTCAAGGTGAAAAACTGTTTTTT
TRBV7-6	-	-	TRBJ2-2	CASSLVRNTGELFF	TGTGCCAGCAGCTTAGTACGAAACACCGGGGAGCTGTTTTTT
TRBV9	-	few	TRBJ2-7	CASSIHGGGQGDEQYF	TGTGCCAGCAGCATCCACGGGGGGGGACAGGGCGACGAGCAGTACTTC
TRBV10-3	TRBD1	few	TRBJ2-2	CAISWDRDANTGELFF	TGTGCCATCAGTTGGGACAGGGACGCGAACACCGGGGAGCTGTTTTTT
TRBV5-1	TRBD1	many	TRBJ2-1	CASSPGQVGYNEQFF	TGCGCCAGCAGCCCAGGACAGGTGGGCTACAATGAGCAGTTCTTC
TRBV4-1	TRBD1	many	TRBJ1-2	CASSQDLAGGEHGYTF	TGCGCCAGCAGCCAAGATCTGGCAGGGGGCGAACATGGCTACACCTTC
TRBV12-5	-	few	TRBJ2-2	CASGSPGGELFF	TGTGCTAGTGGTTCCCCCGGAGGGGAGCTGTTTTTT
TRBV27	-	-	TRBJ2-1	CASTQFGWDGSSYNEQFF	TGTGCCAGCACTCAGTTTGGGTGGGACGGGAGCTCCTACAATGAGCAGTTCTTC
TRBV27	TRBD2	-	TRBJ2-1	CASSFPSGRLNEQFF	TGTGCCAGCAGTTTCCCCAGCGGGAGACTCAATGAGCAGTTCTTC
TRBV28	-	-	TRBJ1-3	CASSLYSSGNTIYF	TGTGCCAGCAGTCTGTACAGCTCTGGAAACACCATATATTTT
TRBV28	-	-	TRBJ2-5	CASSFRVGAQYF	TGTGCCAGCAGTTTCAGGGTTGGGGCCCAGTACTTC
TRBV10-3	-	few	TRBJ2-5	CAISGRSEETQYF	TGTGCCATCAGTGGGAGGTCGGAAGAGACCCAGTACTTC